This T cell receptor (beta chain) was retrieved from a study of T cells in Graves' hyperthyroidism and ophthalmopathy. Broader study findings: The model anticipated ophthalmopathy a median around 6 months pre-onset. Most expanded thyroid clonotypes above 0.001 also appeared in blood. In the analysis, a 13 V-J model separated ophthalmopathy from stable hyperthyroidism.

The CDR3 regions of TCR beta were amplified from RNA transcripts. TCR CDR3 underwent first-round RT-PCR with the HTBI primer set. From the multiplex PCR reads, TCRdb called clonotypes with MiXCR, one entry per CDR3 protein. The data show about 660,000 distinct CDR3 sequences, 45% seen once. With V trimmed by 0 bases and J by 6 bases, 10 bases remained unmatched. CDR3 length: 16 residues. CDR1 and CDR2 from the germline V gene are SGHNT and YYREEE (reference sequence). Concerning this clonotype itself: Its target is unknown.

The sequencing input was peripheral blood or thyroid tissue (not recorded which). The clonotype comes from an adult man with Graves' disease, either hyperthyroidism or ophthalmopathy (not recorded which). The V call is TRBV5-4, the J call TRBJ2-3; TRBD1 aligns across 7 bases. CDR3 nucleotides: TGTGCCAGCAGCTTGGGAGAGCGAGGGGGCCTTGATACGCAGTATTTT. This encodes CASSLGERGGLDTQYF.